This T cell receptor (beta chain) comes out of a study of T cells in Graves' hyperthyroidism and ophthalmopathy. Turning to the study itself: Peripheral blood was obtained at initial diagnosis, preceding any treatment. Study-level results: Blood held most thyroid clonotypes expanded above 0.001 frequency.

Disease duration was under 3 months in the ophthalmopathy patients, who also had a Clinical Activity Score of at least 3 and a NOSPECS grade of at least 4. Uncontrolled infection, other autoimmune disease, pregnancy or lactation led to exclusion. RNA transcripts were the template for amplifying TCR beta CDR3 regions. First-round RT-PCR targeting the TCR CDR3 was performed with the HTBI primer set. One entry per CDR3 protein, called by TCRdb with MiXCR from the multiplex PCR reads. The repertoire has under 250,000 distinct CDR3 sequences, approximately 25% of them found once; the top ten carry roughly 35%. This clonotype was counted at least ten times. Its antigen is not known. The CDR3 consists of 12 residues. Germline lookup yields CDR1 MDHEN and CDR2 SYDVKM. Trimming shortened V by 1 base and J by 7 bases, and 2 bases separated the two germline ends.

The chain is built from TRBV28 and TRBJ1-6; D is ambiguous. The receptor was isolated from a woman aged 40 to 55 with Graves' ophthalmopathy. Sequences were obtained from blood. This CDR3 is CASSLSNSPLHF. As DNA, the CDR3 is TGTGCCAGCAGTTTATCGAATTCACCCCTCCACTTT.